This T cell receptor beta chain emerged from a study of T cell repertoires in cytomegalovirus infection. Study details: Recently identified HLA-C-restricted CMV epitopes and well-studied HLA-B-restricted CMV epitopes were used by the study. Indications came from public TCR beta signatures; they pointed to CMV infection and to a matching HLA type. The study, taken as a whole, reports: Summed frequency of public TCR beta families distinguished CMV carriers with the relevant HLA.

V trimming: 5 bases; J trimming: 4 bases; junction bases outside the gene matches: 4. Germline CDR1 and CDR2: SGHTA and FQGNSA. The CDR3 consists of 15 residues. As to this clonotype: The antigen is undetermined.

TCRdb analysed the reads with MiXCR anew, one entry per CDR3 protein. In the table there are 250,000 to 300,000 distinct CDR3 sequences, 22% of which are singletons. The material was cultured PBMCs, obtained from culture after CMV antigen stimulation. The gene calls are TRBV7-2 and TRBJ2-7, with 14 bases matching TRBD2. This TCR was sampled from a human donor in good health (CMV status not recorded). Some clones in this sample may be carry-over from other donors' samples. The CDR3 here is CASSTGLAGAYEQYF. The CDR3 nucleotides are TGTGCCAGCAGCACGGGACTAGCGGGAGCATACGAGCAGTACTTC.